The rows below give T cell receptor beta chains drawn from one sample of a study of blood T cell repertoires in COVID-19. The assay was immunoSEQ multiplex PCR, and TCRdb's table has in-frame clones only and misses some. The data contain about 200,000 clones, approximately 83% of them singletons. The specimen sequenced was PBMCs or T cells enriched from blood (not recorded which). The receptors shown here come from a man aged 35-49 years who had recovered from COVID-19. Both conserved end residues are part of each CDR3.

cdr3_aa | j_call | cdr3_length | v_call
CASSQDSEAFF | TRBJ1-1 | 11 | TRBV7-8
CASSPWDRANTEAFF | TRBJ1-1 | 15 | TRBV14
CASSEYGVEDGNSPLHF | TRBJ1-6 | 17 | TRBV25-1
CASSRLKGGGYTF | TRBJ1-2 | 13 | TRBV7-9
CASSPGQGTDGYTF | TRBJ1-2 | 14 | TRBV18
CASSQTTQGIKGEAFF | TRBJ1-1 | 16 | TRBV4-3
CASSSTAGGAFF | TRBJ1-1 | 12 | TRBV2
CASSRDRYSNQPQHF | TRBJ1-5 | 15 | TRBV7-8
CASRQQGKAHGYTF | TRBJ1-2 | 14 | TRBV5-4
CASSSFRRGRGQPQHF | TRBJ1-5 | 16 | TRBV28
CASSQTYFLHGASNQPQHF | TRBJ1-5 | 19 | TRBV12-1
CASSPPQGIREKLFF | TRBJ1-4 | 15 | TRBV18
CASSEVPSGGSNEQFF | TRBJ2-1 | 16 | TRBV6-1
CSASDRVGYTF | TRBJ1-2 | 11 | TRBV20-1
CASTPGQGSQKLFF | TRBJ1-4 | 14 | TRBV5-5
CASSRQGTNYGYTF | TRBJ1-2 | 14 | TRBV3-1/TRBV3-2
CASLPRTGNQPQHF | TRBJ1-5 | 14 | TRBV7-2
CASSLVRAENEAFF | TRBJ1-1 | 14 | TRBV28
CASSGQQNYGYTF | TRBJ1-2 | 13 | TRBV14
CASSLWRDLTDTQYF | TRBJ2-3 | 15 | TRBV28
CASSLRGRAGANVLTF | TRBJ2-6 | 16 | TRBV28
CASSPGAGKGLGETQYF | TRBJ2-5 | 17 | TRBV7-2
CASSLMSGNTGELFF | TRBJ2-2 | 15 | TRBV27
CASSSGGDIQYF | TRBJ2-4 | 12 | TRBV5-1
CASSQDFSDTGELFF | TRBJ2-2 | 15 | TRBV4-1
CASSYGGSYGYTF | TRBJ1-2 | 13 | TRBV6-2/TRBV6-3
CASSFPSGGSDEQFF | TRBJ2-1 | 15 | TRBV5-4
CAWSAGTGAKETQYF | TRBJ2-5 | 15 | TRBV30
CASSIMGGPSYNEQFF | TRBJ2-1 | 16 | TRBV19
CASSQEEYGTADQETQYF | TRBJ2-5 | 18 | TRBV4-2
CASSWDRANYGYTF | TRBJ1-2 | 14 | TRBV6-2/TRBV6-3